This T cell receptor beta chain stems from a study of blood T cells in healthy people across ages. A sample-barcoded 5' primer and a J-beta primer mix were used in a second PCR of roughly 7 to 12 cycles. TCRdb ran MiXCR on the 5' RACE reads and lists one entry per CDR3 protein. In the table there are hundreds of thousands of distinct CDR3 sequences, approximately 50% of which are singletons. Findings of the study overall: Investigators viewed diversity estimates from one million T cells as underestimates, the study reported. Unsorted PBMCs ruled out conclusive naive versus antigen-experienced comparison. Per-million-T-cell TCR beta diversity fell roughly linearly with age.

With respect to this clonotype: The antigen is undetermined.

The CDR3 consists of 13 residues. CDR1 is LNHNV and CDR2 is YYDKDF in the germline V gene (reference sequence). V lost 8 bases to trimming and J lost 6 bases; unmatched junction nucleotides: 5. This sequence originates from a man aged 55 to 70 in good health. Material for sequencing was blood. The genes are TRBV15 and TRBJ2-1; 9 bases are shared with TRBD2. The CDR3 nucleotides are TGTGCCACCGGGACTAGCAGGGCCAATGAGCAGTTCTTC. Translated: CATGTSRANEQFF.